This TCR beta chain was identified during a study of vaccination effects on CD4 cells after COVID-19. Study as a whole: Expansion with viral peptide pools was applied to antigen-specific CD4+ T cells by the ViraFEST assay prior to sequencing.

CD4+ T cells were isolated after less than 13 days of culture. Having tested negative for nucleocapsid antibodies, the vaccine recipients showed no prior SARS-CoV-2 infection. Germline V gene sequence: CDR1 MNHNS, CDR2 SASEGT. This CDR3 has 16 amino acids. V lost 0 bases and J lost 2, with 11 bases in between. This clone was detected only once. What it recognizes is unknown. Findings and limits, study-wide: Healthy vaccinees' vaccine-induced clones included only 1 of 255 that recognized common cold coronaviruses.

The data were produced by immunoSEQ multiplex PCR, yet TCRdb's version contains in-frame clones alone and is incomplete. The sample lists under 40,000 clones, more than 75% occurring once. The rearrangement links TRBV6-1 to TRBJ2-1; no reliable D call. The source of this sequence is a human donor who received a COVID-19 vaccine. This material consisted of CD4+ T cells from PBMCs cultured without peptide, taken before COVID-19 vaccination. For the CDR3, the DNA is TGTGCCAGCAGTGAAGCGGTAAGTGTCGCCTACAATGAGCAGTTCTTC. This sequence encodes CASSEAVSVAYNEQFF.